This T cell receptor (beta chain) was sequenced for a study of T cell clones after liver transplantation. CDR1 is SGHRS, CDR2 YFSETQ, per germline. J was trimmed by 2 bases and V by 0 bases; bases with no gene match: 3. CDR3 length: 15 residues. About this clone: Its specificity is not known.

Sequencing was performed with immunoSEQ multiplex PCR; in TCRdb, only in-frame clones are kept and a portion is missing. This sample has about 75,000 clones, with around four fifths found just once. Study results and limitations: Donor-reactive sequences fell more than third party-reactive ones, suggesting partial deletion.

The TCR sequence derives from a human patient who received a liver transplant. Some T cells may have originated in the graft donor. The specimen was CD4+ T cells from blood, collected less than 50 months after liver transplant. The genes are TRBV5-1 and TRBJ2-7; 9 nucleotides line up with TRBD1. CDR3: CASSLEQGATYEQYF. CDR3 bases: TGCGCCAGCAGCTTGGAACAGGGGGCCACCTACGAGCAGTACTTC. Using reference TRBV5-1 and TRBJ2-7 for the parts outside the CDR3, the full variable domain is KAGVTQTPRYLIKTRGQQVTLSCSPISGHRSVSWYQQTPGQGLQFLFEYFSETQRNKGNFPGRFSGRQFSNSRSEMNVSTLELGDSALYLCASSLEQGATYEQYFGPGTRLTVT.